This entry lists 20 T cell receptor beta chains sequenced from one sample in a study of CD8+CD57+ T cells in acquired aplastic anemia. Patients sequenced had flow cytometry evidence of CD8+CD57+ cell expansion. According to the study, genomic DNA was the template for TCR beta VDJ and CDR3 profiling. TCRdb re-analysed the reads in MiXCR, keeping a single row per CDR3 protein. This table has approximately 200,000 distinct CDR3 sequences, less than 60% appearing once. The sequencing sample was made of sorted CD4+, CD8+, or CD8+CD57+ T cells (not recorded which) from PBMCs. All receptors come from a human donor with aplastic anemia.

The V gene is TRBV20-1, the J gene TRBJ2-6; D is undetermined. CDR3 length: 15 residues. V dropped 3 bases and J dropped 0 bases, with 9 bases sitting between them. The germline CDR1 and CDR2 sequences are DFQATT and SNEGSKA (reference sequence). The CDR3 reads CSASLRHSGANVLTF. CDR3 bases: TGCAGTGCTAGTTTGCGTCACTCTGGGGCCAACGTCCTGACTTTC.

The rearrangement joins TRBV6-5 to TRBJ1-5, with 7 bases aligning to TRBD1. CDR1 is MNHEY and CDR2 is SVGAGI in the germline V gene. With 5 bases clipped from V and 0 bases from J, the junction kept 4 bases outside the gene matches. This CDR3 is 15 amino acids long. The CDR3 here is CASSNRGYSNQPQHF. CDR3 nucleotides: TGTGCCAGCAGTAACAGGGGTTATAGCAATCAGCCCCAGCATTTT.

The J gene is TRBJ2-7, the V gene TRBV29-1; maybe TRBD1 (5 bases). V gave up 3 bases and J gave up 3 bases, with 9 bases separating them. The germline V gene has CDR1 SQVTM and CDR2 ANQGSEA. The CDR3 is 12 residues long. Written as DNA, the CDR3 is TGCAGCGTTGAGTCCCAGGGCTACGAGCAGTACTTC. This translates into CSVESQGYEQYF.

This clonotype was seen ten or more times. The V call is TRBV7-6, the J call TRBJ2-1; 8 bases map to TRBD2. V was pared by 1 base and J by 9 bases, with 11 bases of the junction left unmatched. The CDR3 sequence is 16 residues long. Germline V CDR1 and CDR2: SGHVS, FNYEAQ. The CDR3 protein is CASSLDSAGGAAEQFF. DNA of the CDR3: TGTGCCAGCAGCTTAGACTCGGCGGGGGGAGCCGCTGAGCAGTTCTTC.

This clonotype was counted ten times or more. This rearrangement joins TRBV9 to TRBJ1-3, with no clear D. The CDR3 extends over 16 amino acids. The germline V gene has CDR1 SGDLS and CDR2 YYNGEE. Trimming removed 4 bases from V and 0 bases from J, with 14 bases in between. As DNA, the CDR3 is TGTGCCAGCAGCTTGGGCTTCGTTAGCTCTGGAAACACCATATATTTT. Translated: CASSLGFVSSGNTIYF.

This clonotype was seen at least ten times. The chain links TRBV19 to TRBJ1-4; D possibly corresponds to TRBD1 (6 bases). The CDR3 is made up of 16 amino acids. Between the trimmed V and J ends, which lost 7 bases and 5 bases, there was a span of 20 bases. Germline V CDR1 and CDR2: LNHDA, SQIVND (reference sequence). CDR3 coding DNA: TGTGCCAGTAATATGGACAGAGCCACAAAAAATGAAAAACTGTTTTTT. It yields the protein CASNMDRATKNEKLFF.

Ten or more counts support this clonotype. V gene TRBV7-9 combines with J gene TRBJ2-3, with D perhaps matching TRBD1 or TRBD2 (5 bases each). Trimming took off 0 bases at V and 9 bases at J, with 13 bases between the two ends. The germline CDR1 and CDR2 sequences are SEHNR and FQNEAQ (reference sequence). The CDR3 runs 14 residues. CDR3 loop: CASSLAQRGETQYF. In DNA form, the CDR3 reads TGTGCCAGCAGCTTAGCGCAAAGGGGAGAGACGCAGTATTTT.

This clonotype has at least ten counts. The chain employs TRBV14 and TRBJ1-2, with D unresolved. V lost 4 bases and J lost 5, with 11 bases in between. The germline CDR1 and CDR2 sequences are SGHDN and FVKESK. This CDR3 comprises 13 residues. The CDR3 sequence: CASSPRLEYGYTF. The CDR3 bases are TGTGCCAGCAGCCCCAGGCTGGAGTATGGCTACACCTTC.

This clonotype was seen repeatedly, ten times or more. The CDR3 protein is CASRWTSGGAGTDTQYF. The CDR3 region has the DNA TGTGCCAGCAGGTGGACTAGCGGGGGGGCCGGCACAGATACGCAGTATTTT. The V gene is TRBV12-3 or TRBV12-4, the J gene TRBJ2-3, with 15 nucleotides matching TRBD2. The length of the CDR3 is 17 residues. V trimming: 6 bases; J trimming: 1 base; junction bases outside the gene matches: 5.

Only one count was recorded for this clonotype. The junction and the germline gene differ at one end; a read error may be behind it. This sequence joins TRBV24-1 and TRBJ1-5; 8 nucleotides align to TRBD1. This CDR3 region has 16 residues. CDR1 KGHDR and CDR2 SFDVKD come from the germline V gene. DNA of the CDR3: TGTGCCACCAGTGATTTGCAGTCAGGGGGCAAGCAGCCCCAGCATTTT. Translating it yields CATSDLQSGGKQPQHF.

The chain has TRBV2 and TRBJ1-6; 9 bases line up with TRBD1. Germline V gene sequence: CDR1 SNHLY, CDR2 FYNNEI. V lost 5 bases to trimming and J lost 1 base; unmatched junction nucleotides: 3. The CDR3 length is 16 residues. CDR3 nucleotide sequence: TGTGCCAGCAGTTACAGGGGGCCGTCCTATAATTCACCCCTCCACTTT. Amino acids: CASSYRGPSYNSPLHF.

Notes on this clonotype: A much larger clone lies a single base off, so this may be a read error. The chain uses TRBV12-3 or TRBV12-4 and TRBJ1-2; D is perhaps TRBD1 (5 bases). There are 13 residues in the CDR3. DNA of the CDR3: TGTGCCAGCAGCCACCGTGGGGGGTATGACTACACCTTC. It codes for CASSHRGGYDYTF.

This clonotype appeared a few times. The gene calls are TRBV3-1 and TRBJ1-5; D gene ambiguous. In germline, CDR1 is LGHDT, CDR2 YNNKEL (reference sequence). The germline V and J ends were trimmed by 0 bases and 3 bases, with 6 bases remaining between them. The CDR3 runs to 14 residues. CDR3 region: CASSQDLLNQPQHF. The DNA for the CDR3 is TGTGCCAGCAGCCAAGACCTCCTCAATCAGCCCCAGCATTTT.

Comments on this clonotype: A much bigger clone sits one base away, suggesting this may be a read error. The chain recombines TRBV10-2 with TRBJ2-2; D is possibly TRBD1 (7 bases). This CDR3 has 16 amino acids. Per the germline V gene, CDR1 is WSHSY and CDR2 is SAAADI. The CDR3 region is CASRPQGMGTPGGLFF. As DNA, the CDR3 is TGCGCCAGCAGACCACAGGGGATGGGGACACCCGGGGGGCTGTTTTTT.

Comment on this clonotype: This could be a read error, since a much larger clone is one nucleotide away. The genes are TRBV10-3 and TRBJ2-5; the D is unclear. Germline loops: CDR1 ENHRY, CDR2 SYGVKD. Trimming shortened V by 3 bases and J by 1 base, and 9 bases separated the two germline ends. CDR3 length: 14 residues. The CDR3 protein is CAISDPGLQETQYF. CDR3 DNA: TGTGCCATCAGTGACCCTGGTCTCCAAGAGACCCAGTACTTC.

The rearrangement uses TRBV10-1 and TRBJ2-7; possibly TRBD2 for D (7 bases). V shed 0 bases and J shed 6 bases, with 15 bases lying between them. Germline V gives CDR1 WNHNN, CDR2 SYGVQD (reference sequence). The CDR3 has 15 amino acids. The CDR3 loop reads CASSESGGGFGEQYF. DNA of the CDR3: TGCGCCAGCAGTGAGTCTGGGGGGGGCTTCGGCGAGCAGTACTTC.

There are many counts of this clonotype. The CDR3 region is CASSLGRGGEQYF. CDR3 DNA sequence: TGTGCCAGCAGTTTGGGCAGGGGTGGCGAGCAGTACTTC. The chain employs TRBV12-3 or TRBV12-4 and TRBJ2-7; D is perhaps TRBD1 (6 bases). V was clipped by 3 bases and J by 6 bases, with 12 bases between them. CDR3 length equals 13 residues.

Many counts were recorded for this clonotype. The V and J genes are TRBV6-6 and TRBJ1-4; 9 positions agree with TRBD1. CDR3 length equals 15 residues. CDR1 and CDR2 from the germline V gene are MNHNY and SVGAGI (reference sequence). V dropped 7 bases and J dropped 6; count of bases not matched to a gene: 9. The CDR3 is CASKGDRAGYEKLFF. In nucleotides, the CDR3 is TGTGCCAGCAAGGGGGACAGGGCGGGTTATGAAAAACTGTTTTTT.

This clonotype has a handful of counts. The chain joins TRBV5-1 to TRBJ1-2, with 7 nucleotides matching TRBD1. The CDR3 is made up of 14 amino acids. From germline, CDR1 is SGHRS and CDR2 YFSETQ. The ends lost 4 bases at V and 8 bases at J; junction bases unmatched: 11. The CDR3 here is CASSQYGTARGYTF. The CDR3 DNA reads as TGCGCCAGCAGCCAGTACGGGACAGCGAGAGGCTACACCTTC.

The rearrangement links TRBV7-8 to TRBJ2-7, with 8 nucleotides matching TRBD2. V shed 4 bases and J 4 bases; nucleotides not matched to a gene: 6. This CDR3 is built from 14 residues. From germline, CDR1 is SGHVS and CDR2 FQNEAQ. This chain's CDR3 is CASSSQRGIYEQYF. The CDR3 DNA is TGTGCCAGCAGCTCTCAGCGGGGGATTTACGAGCAGTACTTC.